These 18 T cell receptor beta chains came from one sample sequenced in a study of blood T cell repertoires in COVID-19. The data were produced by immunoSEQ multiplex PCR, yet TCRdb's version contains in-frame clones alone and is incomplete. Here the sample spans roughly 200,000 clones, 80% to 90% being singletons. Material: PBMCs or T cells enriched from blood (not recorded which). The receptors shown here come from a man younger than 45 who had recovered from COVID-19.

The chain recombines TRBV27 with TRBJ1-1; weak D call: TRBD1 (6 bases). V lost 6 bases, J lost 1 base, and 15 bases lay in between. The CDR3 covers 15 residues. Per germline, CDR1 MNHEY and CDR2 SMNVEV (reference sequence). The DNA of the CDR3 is TGTGCCAGCAGCCTCACCGGACAGAGGAACACTGAAGCTTTCTTT. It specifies CASSLTGQRNTEAFF.

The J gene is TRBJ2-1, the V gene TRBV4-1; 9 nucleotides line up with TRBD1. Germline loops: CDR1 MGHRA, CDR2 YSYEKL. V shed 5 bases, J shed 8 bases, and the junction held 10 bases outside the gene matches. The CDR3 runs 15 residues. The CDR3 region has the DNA TGCGCCAGCAGCGCACCGGGACAGGGACTCTATGAGCAGTTCTTC. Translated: CASSAPGQGLYEQFF.

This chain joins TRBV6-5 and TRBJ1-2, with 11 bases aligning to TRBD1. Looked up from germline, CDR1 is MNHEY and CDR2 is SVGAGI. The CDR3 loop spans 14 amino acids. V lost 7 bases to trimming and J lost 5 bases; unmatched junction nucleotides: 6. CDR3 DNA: TGTGCCAGCACCCGCGGGACAGGGGGTTATGGCTACACCTTC. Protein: CASTRGTGGYGYTF.

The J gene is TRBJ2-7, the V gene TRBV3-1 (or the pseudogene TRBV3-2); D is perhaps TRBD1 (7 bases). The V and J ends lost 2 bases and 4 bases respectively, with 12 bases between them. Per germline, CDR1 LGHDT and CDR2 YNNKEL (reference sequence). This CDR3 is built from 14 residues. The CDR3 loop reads CASSQIQGGYEQYF. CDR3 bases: TGTGCCAGCAGCCAAATTCAGGGGGGTTACGAGCAGTACTTC.

The CDR3 sequence: CASSVAAEGLNTIYF. The CDR3 DNA reads TGTGCCAGCAGCGTAGCTGCGGAGGGGTTAAACACCATATATTTT. The chain is built from TRBV9 and TRBJ1-3; D is perhaps TRBD1 (5 bases). Germline CDR1 reads SGDLS; CDR2 reads YYNGEE. The CDR3 totals 15 residues. Trimming removed 0 bases at V and 6 bases at J, with 13 bases between.

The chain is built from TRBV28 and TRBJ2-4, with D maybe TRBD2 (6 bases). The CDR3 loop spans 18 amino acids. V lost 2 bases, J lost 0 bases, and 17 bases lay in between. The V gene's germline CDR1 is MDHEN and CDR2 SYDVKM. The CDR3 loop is CASSLPLAEPLAKNIQYF. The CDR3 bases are TGTGCCAGCAGTTTACCACTAGCTGAACCCTTAGCCAAAAACATTCAGTACTTC.

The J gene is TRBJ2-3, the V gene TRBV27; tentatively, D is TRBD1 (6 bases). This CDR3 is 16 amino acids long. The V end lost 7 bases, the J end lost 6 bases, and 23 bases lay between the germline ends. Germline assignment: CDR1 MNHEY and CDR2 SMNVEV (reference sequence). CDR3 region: CASTRDLGALRDTQYF. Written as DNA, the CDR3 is TGTGCCAGCACCAGAGACTTGGGGGCCCTACGCGATACGCAGTATTTT.

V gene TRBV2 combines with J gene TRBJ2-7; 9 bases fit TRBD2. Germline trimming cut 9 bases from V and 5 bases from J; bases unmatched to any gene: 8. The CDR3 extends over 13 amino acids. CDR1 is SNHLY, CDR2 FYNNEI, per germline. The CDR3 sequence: CASTGTSINEQYF. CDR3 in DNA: TGTGCCAGTACCGGGACTAGCATAAACGAGCAGTACTTC.

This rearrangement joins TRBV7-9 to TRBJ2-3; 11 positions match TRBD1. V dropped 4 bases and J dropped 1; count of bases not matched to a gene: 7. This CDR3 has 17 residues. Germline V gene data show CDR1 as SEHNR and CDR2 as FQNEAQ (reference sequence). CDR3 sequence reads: CASSSGTGGVGTDTQYF. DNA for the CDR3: TGTGCCAGCAGCTCCGGGACAGGGGGAGTTGGCACAGATACGCAGTATTTT.

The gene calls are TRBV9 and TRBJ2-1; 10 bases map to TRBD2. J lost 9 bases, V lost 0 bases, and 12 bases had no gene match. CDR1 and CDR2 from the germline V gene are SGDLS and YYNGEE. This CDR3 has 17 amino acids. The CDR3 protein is CASSVAPLAGVGGEQFF. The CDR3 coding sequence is TGTGCCAGCAGCGTAGCCCCTCTAGCGGGAGTTGGTGGTGAGCAGTTCTTC.

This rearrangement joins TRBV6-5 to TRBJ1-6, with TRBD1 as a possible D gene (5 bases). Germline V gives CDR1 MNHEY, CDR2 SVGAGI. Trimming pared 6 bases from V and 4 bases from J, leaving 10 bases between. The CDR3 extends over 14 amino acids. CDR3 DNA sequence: TGTGCCAGCAGGCAAGGACATTATAATTCACCCCTCCACTTT. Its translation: CASRQGHYNSPLHF.

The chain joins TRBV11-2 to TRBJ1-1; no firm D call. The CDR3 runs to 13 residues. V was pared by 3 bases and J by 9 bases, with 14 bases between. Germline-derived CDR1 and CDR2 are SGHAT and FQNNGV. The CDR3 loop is CASSLNSGLQAFF. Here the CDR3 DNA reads TGTGCCAGCAGCTTGAACAGCGGCCTTCAAGCTTTCTTT.

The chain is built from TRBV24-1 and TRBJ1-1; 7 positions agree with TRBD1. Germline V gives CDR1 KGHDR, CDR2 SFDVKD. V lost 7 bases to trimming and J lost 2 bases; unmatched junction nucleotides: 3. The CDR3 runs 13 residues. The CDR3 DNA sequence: TGTGCCACCAGGGACAGGTTAAACACTGAAGCTTTCTTT. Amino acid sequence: CATRDRLNTEAFF.

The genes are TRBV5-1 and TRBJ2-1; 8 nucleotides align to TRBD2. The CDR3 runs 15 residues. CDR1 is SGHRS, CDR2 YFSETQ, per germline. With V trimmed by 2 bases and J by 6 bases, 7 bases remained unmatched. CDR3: CASSLAGTSFNEQFF. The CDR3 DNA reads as TGCGCCAGCAGCTTAGCCGGGACTAGTTTCAATGAGCAGTTCTTC. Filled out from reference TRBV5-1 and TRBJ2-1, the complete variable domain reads KAGVTQTPRYLIKTRGQQVTLSCSPISGHRSVSWYQQTPGQGLQFLFEYFSETQRNKGNFPGRFSGRQFSNSRSEMNVSTLELGDSALYLCASSLAGTSFNEQFFGPGTRLTVL.

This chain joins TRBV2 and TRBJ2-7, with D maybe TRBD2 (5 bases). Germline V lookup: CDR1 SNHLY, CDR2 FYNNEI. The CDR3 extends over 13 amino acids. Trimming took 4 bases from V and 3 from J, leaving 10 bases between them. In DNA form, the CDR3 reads TGTGCCAGCAGTGTCGACTACTACTACGAGCAGTACTTC. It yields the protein CASSVDYYYEQYF.

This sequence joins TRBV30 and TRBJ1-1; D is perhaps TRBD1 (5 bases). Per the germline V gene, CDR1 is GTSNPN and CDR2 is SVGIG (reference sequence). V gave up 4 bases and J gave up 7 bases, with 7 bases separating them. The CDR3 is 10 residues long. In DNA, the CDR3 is TGTGCCTGGAAGGGACTTGAAGCTTTCTTT. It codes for CAWKGLEAFF.

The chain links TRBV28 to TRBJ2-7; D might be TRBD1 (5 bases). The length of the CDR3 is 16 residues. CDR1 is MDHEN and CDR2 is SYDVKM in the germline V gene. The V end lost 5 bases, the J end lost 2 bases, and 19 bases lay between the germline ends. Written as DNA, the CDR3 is TGTGCCAGCAGTCCATTGGCGGCAGGGATGGCCTACGAGCAGTACTTC. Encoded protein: CASSPLAAGMAYEQYF.

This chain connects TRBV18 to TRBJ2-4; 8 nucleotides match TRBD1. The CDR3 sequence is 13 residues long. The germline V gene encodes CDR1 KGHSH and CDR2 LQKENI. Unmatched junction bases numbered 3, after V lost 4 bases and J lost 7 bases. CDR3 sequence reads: CASSLGQGNIQYF. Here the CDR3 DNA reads TGTGCCAGCTCACTAGGACAGGGTAACATTCAGTACTTC.